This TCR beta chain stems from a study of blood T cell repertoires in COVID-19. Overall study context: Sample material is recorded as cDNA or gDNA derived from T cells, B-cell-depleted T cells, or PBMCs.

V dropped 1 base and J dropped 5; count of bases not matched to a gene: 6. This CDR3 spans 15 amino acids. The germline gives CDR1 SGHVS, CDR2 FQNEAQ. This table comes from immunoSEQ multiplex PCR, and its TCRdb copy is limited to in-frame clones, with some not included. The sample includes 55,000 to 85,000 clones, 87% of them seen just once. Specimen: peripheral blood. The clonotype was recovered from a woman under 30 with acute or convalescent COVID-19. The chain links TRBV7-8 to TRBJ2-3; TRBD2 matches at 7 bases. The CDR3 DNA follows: TGTGCCAGCAGCTTAGAAGGGCGGGAGATAGATACGCAGTATTTT. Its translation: CASSLEGREIDTQYF.